This T cell receptor beta chain was obtained from a study of shared clonotypes between healthy human individuals. The naive CD8 population came from CD45RO-negative cells selected for CCR7, without terminally differentiated effector memory CD45RA+ cells. V was shortened by 0 bases and J by 5 bases, with 17 bases between the two germline ends. The CDR3 is made up of 17 amino acids. Sequencing used immunoSEQ multiplex PCR; TCRdb keeps in-frame clones, though not all of them. The sample carries some 740,000 clones, approximately 92% recorded once. The chain is built from TRBV23-1 and TRBJ1-5; D remains unclear. TRBV23-1 is given ORF status, its function remaining uncertain. The sample comprised naive CD8+ T cells sorted from blood. This sequence was found in a man aged 25-40 years in good health. CDR3 amino acids: CASSQSRTEFTHQPQHF. Here the CDR3 DNA reads TGCGCCAGCAGTCAATCCAGGACGGAGTTTACGCATCAGCCCCAGCATTTT.